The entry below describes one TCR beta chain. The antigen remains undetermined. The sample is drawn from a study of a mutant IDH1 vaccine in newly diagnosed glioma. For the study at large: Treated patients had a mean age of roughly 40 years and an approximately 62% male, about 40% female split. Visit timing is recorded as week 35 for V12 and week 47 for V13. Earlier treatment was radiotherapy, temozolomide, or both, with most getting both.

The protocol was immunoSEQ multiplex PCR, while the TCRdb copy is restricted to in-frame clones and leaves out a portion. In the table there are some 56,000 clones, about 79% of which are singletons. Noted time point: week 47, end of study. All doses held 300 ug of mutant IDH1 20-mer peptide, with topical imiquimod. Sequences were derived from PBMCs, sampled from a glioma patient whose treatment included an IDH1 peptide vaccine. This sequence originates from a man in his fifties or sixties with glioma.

CDR3 bases: TGTGCCAGTAGTTCGAGGACAGGGGGCAACTATGGCTACACCTTC. Protein sequence: CASSSRTGGNYGYTF. This chain connects TRBV19 to TRBJ1-2, with 11 bases aligning to TRBD1. Unmatched junction bases numbered 4, after V lost 5 bases and J lost 2 bases. This CDR3 spans 15 amino acids. Germline V gives CDR1 LNHDA, CDR2 SQIVND (reference sequence).